Listed below are T cell receptor beta chains from one sample, sequenced in a study of blood T cell repertoires in COVID-19. The data were produced by immunoSEQ multiplex PCR, yet TCRdb's version contains in-frame clones alone and is incomplete. This repertoire shows 200,000 to 250,000 clones, roughly 80% found once; its top ten account for less than 7%. Sequencing input: peripheral blood. Receptors were obtained from a woman in her sixties or seventies with acute or convalescent COVID-19. Both conserved end residues are part of each CDR3. Each record gives: D gene, clone size, J gene, V gene, CDR3 DNA, CDR3 protein. A D gene is named only where the DNA matches it firmly. Not every row has a clone size; where given, it reads once, few, many or a size class.

D gene: TRBD2
clone size: NA
J gene: TRBJ2-3
V gene: TRBV10-3
CDR3 DNA: TGTGCCATCAGTGAGTCCGGCGGGAGGTCCACAGATACGCAGTATTTT
CDR3 protein: CAISESGGRSTDTQYF

D gene: NA
clone size: once
J gene: TRBJ1-6
V gene: TRBV28
CDR3 DNA: TGTGCCAGCAGTATCCTGCGGGAGGCCCTCCACTTT
CDR3 protein: CASSILREALHF

D gene: NA
clone size: NA
J gene: TRBJ1-4
V gene: TRBV11-3
CDR3 DNA: TGTGCCAGCAGCTCAACAGGGTTTTCTAATGAAAAACTGTTTTTT
CDR3 protein: CASSSTGFSNEKLFF

D gene: NA
clone size: many
J gene: TRBJ2-3
V gene: TRBV10-3
CDR3 DNA: TGTGCCATCAGTGACGGAGGAAGACTTAGCACAGATACGCAGTATTTT
CDR3 protein: CAISDGGRLSTDTQYF

D gene: NA
clone size: few
J gene: TRBJ1-2
V gene: TRBV19
CDR3 DNA: TGTGCCAGTAGTATTTTTTTTGCAGGGCTCGGCTACACCTTC
CDR3 protein: CASSIFFAGLGYTF

D gene: NA
clone size: NA
J gene: TRBJ1-5
V gene: TRBV6-5
CDR3 DNA: TGTGCCAGCAGTTACTCGAACAGCCATGGGCAGCCCCAGCATTTT
CDR3 protein: CASSYSNSHGQPQHF

D gene: TRBD1
clone size: NA
J gene: TRBJ1-4
V gene: TRBV2
CDR3 DNA: TGTGCCAGCAGGGGACAGGGCCCCTCGGGAAAACTGTTTTTT
CDR3 protein: CASRGQGPSGKLFF

D gene: NA
clone size: NA
J gene: TRBJ2-1
V gene: TRBV14
CDR3 DNA: TGTGCCAGCAGCCAAGTTGACATCAATGAGCAGTTCTTC
CDR3 protein: CASSQVDINEQFF

D gene: TRBD2
clone size: NA
J gene: TRBJ2-7
V gene: TRBV30
CDR3 DNA: TGTGCCTGGAGGGGACTAGCGGGAGGGCTCGCCTACGAGCAGTACTTC
CDR3 protein: CAWRGLAGGLAYEQYF

D gene: NA
clone size: NA
J gene: TRBJ1-2
V gene: TRBV4-1
CDR3 DNA: TGCGCCAGCAGCCAAGATCAAGGGGTGGTCGATGGCTACACCTTC
CDR3 protein: CASSQDQGVVDGYTF

D gene: TRBD1
clone size: NA
J gene: TRBJ1-1
V gene: TRBV6-6
CDR3 DNA: TGTGCCAGCAGCGGGACAGAGAGTGAAGCTTTCTTT
CDR3 protein: CASSGTESEAFF

D gene: NA
clone size: NA
J gene: TRBJ2-2
V gene: TRBV5-4
CDR3 DNA: TGTGCCGGCACGGCGGACTCGACAAACACCGGGGAGCTGTTTTTT
CDR3 protein: CAGTADSTNTGELFF